Below are 7 T cell receptor beta chains sequenced from a single sample in a study of blood T cell repertoires in COVID-19. Data came from immunoSEQ multiplex PCR; TCRdb stores just in-frame clones and leaves some out. The data contain approximately 93,000 clones, 74% of them singletons. The specimen was peripheral blood. The source of these receptors is a man between 65 and 80 years old with COVID-19, enrolled during active disease.

The chain carries TRBV18 and TRBJ2-7; possible D gene TRBD1, 6 bases. Trimming pared 6 bases from V and 2 bases from J, leaving 11 bases between. This CDR3 contains 13 residues. The germline V gene encodes CDR1 KGHSH and CDR2 LQKENI. The chain's CDR3 is CASSQGTTYEQYF. The CDR3 bases are TGTGCCAGCTCCCAGGGGACGACCTACGAGCAGTACTTC.

This chain connects TRBV11-2 to TRBJ2-2; TRBD1 aligns across 8 bases. CDR1 and CDR2 (germline): SGHAT, FQNNGV. This CDR3 contains 13 residues. The trim removed 6 bases at V and 6 bases at J, leaving 3 bases unmatched. CDR3 residues: CASSGQGSGELFF. DNA of the CDR3: TGTGCCAGCAGTGGACAGGGTTCCGGGGAGCTGTTTTTT.

This rearrangement joins TRBV3-1 (or the pseudogene TRBV3-2) to TRBJ2-3; 9 nucleotides match TRBD2. The V gene's germline CDR1 is LGHDT and CDR2 YNNKEL (reference sequence). With V trimmed by 3 bases and J by 9 bases, 4 bases remained unmatched. This CDR3 is 13 amino acids long. For the CDR3, the DNA is TGTGCCAGCAGCCAGGGGACTAGCTCCACGCAGTATTTT. It encodes CASSQGTSSTQYF.

Relative to its sample, this clone is medium-sized (0.01 to 0.1%). The chain has TRBV7-2 and TRBJ2-7, with D possibly being TRBD1 (7 bases). Trimming stripped 5 bases from V and 2 bases from J, with 13 bases between. This CDR3 spans 14 amino acids. CDR1 and CDR2 (germline): SGHTA, FQGNSA. The DNA of the CDR3 is TGTGCCAGCAGCATCGCAGGGGGGCCCTACGAGCAGTACTTC. It specifies CASSIAGGPYEQYF.

This clone was counted between two and nine times. The J gene is TRBJ1-2, the V gene TRBV21-1; TRBD1, the D gene given by the table, was not confirmed from the DNA. TRBV21-1 is a known pseudogene. The CDR3 length is 17 residues. The CDR3 spells CASSKALYGTGPKGYTF. CDR3 coding DNA: TGTGCCAGCAGCAAAGCGCTTTACGGGACAGGCCCTAAAGGCTACACCTTC.

This chain links TRBV4-3 with TRBJ2-2; 9 positions agree with TRBD2. Germline-derived CDR1 and CDR2 are LGHNA and YSLEER. The CDR3 is made up of 18 amino acids. Trimming at V came to 0 bases and at J to 7 bases, leaving 12 bases not matched to a gene. DNA of the CDR3: TGCGCCAGCAGCCAAGATTACAGTGGGGTAGCGGGAGTCGGGGAGCTGTTTTTT. This encodes CASSQDYSGVAGVGELFF.

This chain connects TRBV5-4 to TRBJ2-7, with 9 bases aligning to TRBD1. CDR3 length: 15 residues. Germline trimming cut 3 bases from V and 3 bases from J; bases unmatched to any gene: 7. Germline CDR1 SGHNT, CDR2 YYREEE (reference sequence). The CDR3 coding sequence is TGTGCCAGCAGCTCGGTCCGGGACAGGGTCTACGAGCAGTACTTC. Translated: CASSSVRDRVYEQYF.